This T cell receptor (beta chain) was captured in a study of human T cells and chemical hapten exposure. Study-level information: Slight volume differences across pooled libraries mainly accounted for varying per-sample TCR yields. The study's findings and limits: Expanded TCRs clustered into significantly more large CDR3 similarity groups than controls, the analysis revealed.

MiXCR, applied by TCRdb to the RACE reads, yields one record per CDR3 protein. The sample has over 150,000 distinct CDR3 sequences, 25% to 35% seen once; the top ten hold about 2%. Germline V lookup: CDR1 SGHTA, CDR2 FQGNSA. The CDR3 has 14 amino acids. V lost 3 bases, J lost 3 bases, and 5 bases stayed unmatched. The sample's time point: patch test 3, about 24 weeks after DPC sensitization. Stated treatment: therapeutic diphenylcyclopropenone sensitization with weekly scalp DPC. Concerning this clonotype itself: The antigen is unknown.

The sequencing here drew on whole blood, taken in connection with sensitization to the hapten diphenylcyclopropenone (DPC). This chain uses TRBV7-2 with TRBJ2-7, with 7 bases fitting TRBD1. The sequence was obtained from a woman aged 18-29 years with alopecia areata. Some clones in this sample may be carry-over from other donors' samples. Here the CDR3 reads CASSFDRANYEQYF. The CDR3 DNA follows: TGTGCCAGCAGCTTCGACAGGGCGAACTACGAGCAGTACTTC.